The T cell receptor (beta chain) under discussion was sequenced for a study of CD8 T cells in Susac syndrome. This clonotype was seen a few times. Its antigen remains unidentified. Study findings and constraints: The CD4+ T cell repertoire of patients with Susac syndrome showed no detectable clonal expansion.

From blood CD8+ and CD4+ T cells, TCR beta sequences were generated. In germline, CDR1 is SGHTA, CDR2 FQGNSA. V lost 1 base and J 4 bases, leaving 3 bases between the germline ends. This CDR3 is built from 12 residues. The RNA, about 0.5 to 1 ug, was put through reverse transcription using random hexamers. Across 54 Vbeta and 13 Jbeta, immunoSEQ multiplex PCR amplified TCR beta CDR3. TCRdb processed the immunoSEQ multiplex PCR reads anew with MiXCR; each CDR3 protein has one entry. The table has about 180,000 distinct CDR3 sequences, 90% to 97% seen once. The clonotype comes from a human donor with Susac syndrome. The V gene is TRBV7-2, the J gene TRBJ2-3; no reliable D call. Sequencing used CD4+ T cells from PBMCs. The CDR3 sequence is CASSLGPDTQYF. The CDR3 bases are TGTGCCAGCAGCTTAGGGCCAGATACGCAGTATTTT.